This TCR beta chain was recorded in a study of Tregs in tolerant kidney transplant recipients. TCRdb keeps only in-frame clones here, not all; method: immunoSEQ multiplex PCR. Of fewer than 80,000 clones in the sample, 98% are singletons; the top ten hold roughly 0.59%. The CDR3 length is 15 residues. Looked up from germline, CDR1 is LNHDA and CDR2 is SQIVND (reference sequence). Trimming removed 6 bases from V and 0 bases from J, with 12 bases in between. This clonotype originated in a human donor who received a combined kidney and bone marrow transplant. This specimen consisted of CD4+ T cells from blood, obtained before the transplant. The V and J genes are TRBV19 and TRBJ2-1; no reliable D call. The CDR3 loop reads CASREARSSYNEQFF. As DNA, the CDR3 is TGTGCCAGTAGAGAGGCTCGAAGCTCCTACAATGAGCAGTTCTTC.